This T cell receptor (beta chain) derives from a study of blood T cell repertoires in COVID-19. The table lists this clone with a few counts. As originally analysed: The assay estimated nucleated cells by amplifying reference gene primers. Sequenced by immunoSEQ multiplex PCR; TCRdb stores in-frame clones only, minus some. For V, J and clone size, that table is used; D and trimming come from the DNA. The data show about 230,000 clones, approximately 80% seen once. This CDR3 contains 15 residues. V was cut by 4 bases and J by 4 bases, with 18 bases left in between. Germline loops: CDR1 SGHRS, CDR2 YFSETQ.

This sequence was found in a man aged 35-49 years with acute or convalescent COVID-19. The specimen was peripheral blood. V and J are TRBV5-1 and TRBJ2-7, with D possibly called TRBD1 or TRBD2 (7 bases each). The CDR3 sequence is CASSVGGTVDYEQYF. DNA for the CDR3: TGCGCCAGCAGCGTGGGGGGGACAGTCGATTACGAGCAGTACTTC.